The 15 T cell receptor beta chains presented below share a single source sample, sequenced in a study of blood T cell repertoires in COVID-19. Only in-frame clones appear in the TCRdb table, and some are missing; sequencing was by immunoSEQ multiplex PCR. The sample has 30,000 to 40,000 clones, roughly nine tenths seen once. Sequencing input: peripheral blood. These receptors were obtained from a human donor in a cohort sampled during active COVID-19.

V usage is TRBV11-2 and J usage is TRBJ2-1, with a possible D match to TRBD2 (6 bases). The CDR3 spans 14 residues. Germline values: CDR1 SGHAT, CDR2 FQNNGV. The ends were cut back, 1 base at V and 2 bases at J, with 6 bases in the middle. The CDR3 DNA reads TGTGCCAGCAGCTTAGGACTAGCCTACAATGAGCAGTTCTTC. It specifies CASSLGLAYNEQFF.

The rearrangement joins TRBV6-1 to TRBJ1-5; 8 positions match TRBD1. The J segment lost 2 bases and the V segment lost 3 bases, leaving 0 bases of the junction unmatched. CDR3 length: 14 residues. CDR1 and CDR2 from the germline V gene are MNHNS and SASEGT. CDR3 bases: TGTGCCAGCAGTGAGACAGGGGGCAATCAGCCCCAGCATTTT. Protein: CASSETGGNQPQHF.

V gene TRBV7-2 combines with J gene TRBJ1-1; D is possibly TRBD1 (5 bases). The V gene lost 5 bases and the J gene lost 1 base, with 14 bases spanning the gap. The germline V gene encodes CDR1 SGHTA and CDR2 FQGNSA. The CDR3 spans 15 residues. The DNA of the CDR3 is TGTGCCAGCAGCCCTCGGACATTGGGGAACACTGAAGCTTTCTTT. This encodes CASSPRTLGNTEAFF.

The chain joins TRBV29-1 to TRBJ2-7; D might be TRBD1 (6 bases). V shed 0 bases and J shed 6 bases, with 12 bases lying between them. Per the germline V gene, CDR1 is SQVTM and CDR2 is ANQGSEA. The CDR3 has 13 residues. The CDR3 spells CSVEDGQISEQYF. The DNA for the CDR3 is TGCAGCGTTGAAGATGGACAGATCTCCGAGCAGTACTTC.

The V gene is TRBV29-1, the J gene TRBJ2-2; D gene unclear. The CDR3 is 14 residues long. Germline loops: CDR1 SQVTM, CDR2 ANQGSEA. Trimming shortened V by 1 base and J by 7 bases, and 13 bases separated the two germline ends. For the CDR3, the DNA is TGCAGCGTTGAAGGCAATCCTCCGCGCGGGGAGCTGTTTTTT. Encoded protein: CSVEGNPPRGELFF.

In DNA, the CDR3 is TGTGCCTGGAAGGAGGCTTGGAACACTGAAGCTTTCTTT. Translation: CAWKEAWNTEAFF. The chain uses TRBV30 and TRBJ1-1; unclear D gene. This CDR3 comprises 13 residues. V lost 4 bases and J lost 1, with 10 bases in between. CDR1 is GTSNPN and CDR2 is SVGIG in the germline V gene (reference sequence).

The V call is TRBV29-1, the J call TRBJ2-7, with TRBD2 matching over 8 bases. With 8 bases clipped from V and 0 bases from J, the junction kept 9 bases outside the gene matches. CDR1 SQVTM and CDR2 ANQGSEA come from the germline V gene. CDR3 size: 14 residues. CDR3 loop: CSIRGGGASYEQYF. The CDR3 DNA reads TGCAGCATCCGGGGGGGCGGGGCCTCCTACGAGCAGTACTTC.

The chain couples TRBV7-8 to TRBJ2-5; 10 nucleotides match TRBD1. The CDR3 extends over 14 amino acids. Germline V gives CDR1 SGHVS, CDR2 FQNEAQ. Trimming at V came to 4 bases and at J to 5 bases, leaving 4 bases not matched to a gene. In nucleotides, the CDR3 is TGTGCCAGCAGCTCGACAGGGGGCATCGAGACCCAGTACTTC. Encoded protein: CASSSTGGIETQYF.

The DNA for the CDR3 is TGCAGTGCTAGTCGACGTCAGGGTGGTCCTGAGCAGTACTTC. Encoded protein: CSASRRQGGPEQYF. The rearrangement links TRBV20-1 to TRBJ2-7, with TRBD1 as a possible D gene (5 bases). V was clipped by 3 bases and J by 7 bases, with 19 bases between them. The CDR3 is 14 amino acids. Per germline, CDR1 DFQATT and CDR2 SNEGSKA (reference sequence).

The CDR3 bases are TGTGCCAGCAGCCTACAGGGGGTAGGGGCCAACGTCCTGACTTTC. It specifies CASSLQGVGANVLTF. The chain links TRBV5-5 to TRBJ2-6; 8 nucleotides align to TRBD1. Germline V gives CDR1 SGHKS, CDR2 YYEKEE (reference sequence). V lost 4 bases and J lost 4; bases outside the gene matches: 4. The CDR3 extends over 15 amino acids.

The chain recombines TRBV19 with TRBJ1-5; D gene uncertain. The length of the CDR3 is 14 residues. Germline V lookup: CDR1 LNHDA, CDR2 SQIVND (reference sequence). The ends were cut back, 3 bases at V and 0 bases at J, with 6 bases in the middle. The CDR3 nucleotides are TGTGCCAGTAGTATCGAGGGTAGCAATCAGCCCCAGCATTTT. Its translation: CASSIEGSNQPQHF.

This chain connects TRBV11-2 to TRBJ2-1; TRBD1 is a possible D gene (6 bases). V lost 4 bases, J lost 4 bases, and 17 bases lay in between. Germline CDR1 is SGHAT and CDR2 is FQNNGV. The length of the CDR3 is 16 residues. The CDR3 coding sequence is TGTGCCAGCAGCTCCGCACGGGACACCCTATACAATGAGCAGTTCTTC. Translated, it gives CASSSARDTLYNEQFF.

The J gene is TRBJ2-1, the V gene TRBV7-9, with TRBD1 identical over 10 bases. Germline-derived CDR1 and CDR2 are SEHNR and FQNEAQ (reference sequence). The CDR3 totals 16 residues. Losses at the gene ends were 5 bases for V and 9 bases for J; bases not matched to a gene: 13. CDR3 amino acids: CASSREGTGDWSEQFF. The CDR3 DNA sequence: TGTGCCAGCAGCCGGGAAGGGACAGGGGATTGGAGTGAGCAGTTCTTC.

CDR3 DNA: TGTGCCAGCAGCGTGTATATTAGCACTGAAGCTTTCTTT. It yields the protein CASSVYISTEAFF. This rearrangement joins TRBV9 to TRBJ1-1; D call uncertain. The V and J ends lost 2 bases and 4 bases respectively, with 9 bases between them. CDR3 length: 13 residues. CDR1 is SGDLS and CDR2 is YYNGEE in the germline V gene.

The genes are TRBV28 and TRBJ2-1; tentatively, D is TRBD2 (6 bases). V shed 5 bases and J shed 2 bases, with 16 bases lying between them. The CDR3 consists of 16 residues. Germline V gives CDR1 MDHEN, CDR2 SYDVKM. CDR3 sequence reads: CASSLSRGVAYNEQFF. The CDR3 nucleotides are TGTGCCAGCAGTCTCTCCCGCGGGGTCGCCTACAATGAGCAGTTCTTC.